The 26 T cell receptor beta chains presented below share a single source sample, sequenced in a study of response to subunit inactivated influenza vaccine. TCRdb re-called the RT-PCR reads through MiXCR, storing one row per CDR3 protein. Altogether about 540,000 distinct CDR3 sequences are present, around 15% being singletons, with the ten largest covering roughly 11%. The material was PBMCs from blood, obtained roughly 12 days after vaccination. These receptors were collected from a man aged 45-65 years who received an inactivated influenza vaccine.

The chain carries TRBV7-9 and TRBJ2-1, with TRBD2 matching 11 bases. From germline, CDR1 is SEHNR and CDR2 FQNEAQ (reference sequence). There are 15 residues in the CDR3. After removal of 8 bases from V and 7 bases from J, the junction contained 10 bases not matched to a gene. CDR3 loop: CASAPSGRFGNEQFF. For the CDR3, the DNA is TGTGCCAGCGCCCCTAGCGGGAGGTTCGGAAATGAGCAGTTCTTC.

This chain connects TRBV4-2 to TRBJ2-3, with 9 bases that match TRBD2. The V and J ends lost 1 base and 6 bases, in that order; junction bases with no gene match: 8. Germline V lookup: CDR1 LGHNA, CDR2 YNFKEQ. This CDR3 has 16 amino acids. The CDR3 region has the DNA TGTGCCAGCAGCCAAGGGTTAGCGGGAGAGGTCGATACGCAGTATTTT. Translating gives CASSQGLAGEVDTQYF.

In its sample, this clonotype was seen a few times. The V and J genes are TRBV30 and TRBJ2-7; D may correspond to TRBD1 or TRBD2 (7 bases each). Germline values: CDR1 GTSNPN, CDR2 SVGIG (reference sequence). The CDR3 extends over 15 amino acids. V lost 0 bases and J 0 bases, leaving 12 bases between the germline ends. CDR3 loop: CAWSVGGGSSYEQYF. CDR3 bases: TGTGCCTGGAGTGTAGGGGGCGGGAGCTCCTACGAGCAGTACTTC. The full variable domain, completed using reference TRBV30 and TRBJ2-7, is SQTIHQWPATLVQPVGSPLSLECTVEGTSNPNLYWYRQAAGRGLQLLFYSVGIGQISSEVPQNLSASRPQDRQFILSSKKLLLSDSGFYLCAWSVGGGSSYEQYFGPGTRLTVT.

This chain links TRBV20-1 with TRBJ2-7; 7 positions agree with TRBD2. This CDR3 is 16 amino acids long. The V segment lost 0 bases and the J segment 3 bases; nucleotides outside the gene matches: 11. CDR1 and CDR2 from the germline V gene are DFQATT and SNEGSKA (reference sequence). DNA of the CDR3: TGCAGTGCTAGAGATAAATGGACGGGAGGAGTCTACGAGCAGTACTTC. Its protein product is CSARDKWTGGVYEQYF.

This rearrangement joins TRBV23-1 to TRBJ2-1; maybe TRBD2 (5 bases). TRBV23-1 is an open reading frame, and its role is uncertain. The V end lost 3 bases, the J end lost 0 bases, and 12 bases lay between the germline ends. CDR3 length: 16 residues. The CDR3 sequence is CASSHPSRSSYNEQFF. The CDR3 nucleotides are TGCGCCAGCAGTCACCCTAGCAGAAGCTCCTACAATGAGCAGTTCTTC.

J is TRBJ2-1 and V is TRBV7-2, with 9 positions matching TRBD2. The CDR3 sequence is 15 residues long. V lost 4 bases and J lost 4; bases outside the gene matches: 5. CDR1 is SGHTA, CDR2 FQGNSA, per germline. CDR3 nucleotides: TGTGCCAGCAGCTCCCTAGCGGGACGGTACAATGAGCAGTTCTTC. This encodes CASSSLAGRYNEQFF.

This clonotype was picked up a small number of times. V usage is TRBV9 and J usage is TRBJ1-5; D ambiguous. CDR1 and CDR2 from the germline V gene are SGDLS and YYNGEE. CDR3 length: 15 amino acids. V was clipped by 0 bases and J by 4 bases, with 11 bases between them. As DNA, the CDR3 is TGTGCCAGCAGCGTAGAGGCACAGCCAAATCAGCCCCAGCATTTT. This encodes CASSVEAQPNQPQHF.

This clonotype turned up a few times. CDR3 coding DNA: TGCGCCAGCAGCTCCATAATCGTTGGCACAGATACGCAGTATTTT. Translation gives CASSSIIVGTDTQYF. The V and J genes are TRBV5-1 and TRBJ2-3; D call uncertain. V lost 3 bases, J lost 1 base, and 12 bases lay in between. The CDR3 is 15 residues long. Germline V CDR1 and CDR2: SGHRS, YFSETQ.

This clonotype has just a few counts. V usage is TRBV20-1 and J usage is TRBJ2-7, with TRBD2 identical over 8 bases. V lost 5 bases and J lost 4; bases outside the gene matches: 10. Per germline, CDR1 DFQATT and CDR2 SNEGSKA (reference sequence). This CDR3 has 14 residues. CDR3 bases: TGCAGTGCTGTACGAGCGGGAGAGTCTTACGAGCAGTACTTC. Its protein product is CSAVRAGESYEQYF.

This sequence joins TRBV20-1 and TRBJ2-3; 7 nucleotides agree with TRBD1. The CDR3 is made up of 14 amino acids. CDR1 DFQATT and CDR2 SNEGSKA come from the germline V gene (reference sequence). V gave up 0 bases and J gave up 4 bases; unmatched junction bases: 4. The CDR3 region has the DNA TGCAGTGCTAGAGATGGGGACAGAGCAGATACGCAGTATTTT. Translated: CSARDGDRADTQYF.

This clonotype was observed at least ten times. This rearrangement joins TRBV12-3 or TRBV12-4 to TRBJ1-1; D is undetermined. The length of the CDR3 is 15 residues. Deletions cut 5 bases from V and 5 bases from J, with 18 bases between. CDR3 residues: CASSPDAVGRTEAFF. The CDR3 DNA sequence: TGTGCCAGCAGTCCTGATGCGGTGGGCAGGACTGAAGCTTTCTTT.

This clonotype was detected only a few times. The chain is built from TRBV9 and TRBJ2-7; D is unclear. Germline-derived CDR1 and CDR2 are SGDLS and YYNGEE. The CDR3 has 13 residues. V was pared by 0 bases and J by 3 bases, with 7 bases between. CDR3: CASSVGPDYEQYF. The CDR3 nucleotides are TGTGCCAGCAGCGTAGGGCCGGACTACGAGCAGTACTTC.

This clonotype was recorded a few times. V is TRBV7-6 and J is TRBJ2-2, with D maybe TRBD2 (7 bases). This CDR3 is built from 17 residues. Germline-derived CDR1 and CDR2 are SGHVS and FNYEAQ. V lost 7 bases and J lost 3, with 21 bases in between. CDR3 sequence reads: CASNPRVGGGHTGELFF. The CDR3 nucleotides are TGTGCCAGCAACCCCCGGGTGGGGGGGGGCCACACCGGGGAGCTGTTTTTT.

This clonotype was counted at least ten times. This chain uses TRBV4-2 with TRBJ2-3; no reliable D call. There are 15 residues in the CDR3. From germline, CDR1 is LGHNA and CDR2 YNFKEQ. Deletions cut 0 bases from V and 0 bases from J, with 7 bases between. The chain's CDR3 is CASSQDGSSTDTQYF. Written as DNA, the CDR3 is TGTGCCAGCAGCCAAGATGGATCTAGCACAGATACGCAGTATTTT.

The J gene is TRBJ1-4, the V gene TRBV7-2, with D possibly being TRBD1 (5 bases). The germline V gene has CDR1 SGHTA and CDR2 FQGNSA. The CDR3 consists of 15 residues. V was shortened by 5 bases and J by 4 bases, with 14 bases between the two germline ends. The CDR3 DNA is TGTGCCAGCAGCCCCGTGTCAGGGATTAATGAAAAACTGTTTTTT. Translation: CASSPVSGINEKLFF. The full variable domain, rest sourced from reference TRBV7-2 and TRBJ1-4, is GAGVSQSPSNKVTEKGKDVELRCDPISGHTALYWYRQSLGQGLEFLIYFQGNSAPDKSGLPSDRFSAERTGGSVSTLTIQRTQQEDSAVYLCASSPVSGINEKLFFGSGTQLSVL.

The chain couples TRBV10-3 to TRBJ2-7, with D tentatively TRBD1 (5 bases). Germline CDR1 is ENHRY and CDR2 is SYGVKD. There are 12 residues in the CDR3. Trimming removed 10 bases at V and 1 base at J, with 11 bases between. As DNA, the CDR3 is TGTGCCACCTCACAGGAATCCTACGAGCAGTACTTC. Its protein product is CATSQESYEQYF.

This clonotype appeared a few times. The chain recombines TRBV7-9 with TRBJ2-1, with TRBD2 as a possible D gene (6 bases). The CDR3 runs 14 residues. Germline V gene sequence: CDR1 SEHNR, CDR2 FQNEAQ (reference sequence). V shed 5 bases and J shed 5 bases, with 13 bases lying between them. The CDR3 is CASSPGVQNNEQFF. CDR3 DNA: TGTGCCAGCAGCCCGGGAGTACAAAACAATGAGCAGTTCTTC.

The chain joins TRBV28 to TRBJ2-1; D may be TRBD1 (6 bases). Germline CDR1 MDHEN, CDR2 SYDVKM. The germline V and J ends were trimmed by 3 bases and 6 bases, with 21 bases remaining between them. The CDR3 contains 17 residues. The CDR3 protein is CASSLVQGRGPGNEQFF. CDR3 bases: TGTGCCAGCAGTTTGGTTCAGGGCAGGGGTCCTGGCAATGAGCAGTTCTTC.

The chain links TRBV5-1 to TRBJ1-1; D unresolved. Germline assignment: CDR1 SGHRS and CDR2 YFSETQ. The CDR3 is 15 residues long. The V end lost 1 base, the J end lost 1 base, and 11 bases lay between the germline ends. The CDR3 is CASSLNSGRNTEAFF. The CDR3 DNA reads TGCGCCAGCAGCTTGAATTCTGGGCGGAACACTGAAGCTTTCTTT.

The chain uses TRBV7-9 and TRBJ2-2; tentative D call: TRBD1 (6 bases). V gave up 4 bases and J gave up 3 bases, with 9 bases separating them. CDR1 and CDR2 from the germline V gene are SEHNR and FQNEAQ (reference sequence). The CDR3 extends over 14 amino acids. The DNA of the CDR3 is TGTGCCAGCAGCTCGCACAGGGACACCGGGGAGCTGTTTTTT. This codes for CASSSHRDTGELFF.

V usage is TRBV28 and J usage is TRBJ2-2; D possibly corresponds to TRBD2 (5 bases). Germline CDR1 and CDR2: MDHEN and SYDVKM. Trimming cost V 6 bases and J 6 bases, with 11 bases left between them. There are 13 residues in the CDR3. This chain's CDR3 is CASRTAVPGELFF. As DNA, the CDR3 is TGTGCCAGCAGAACAGCGGTCCCCGGGGAGCTGTTTTTT. The full variable domain, its missing parts supplied by reference TRBV28 and TRBJ2-2, is DVKVTQSSRYLVKRTGEKVFLECVQDMDHENMFWYRQDPGLGLRLIYFSYDVKMKEKGDIPEGYSVSREKKERFSLILESASTNQTSMYLCASRTAVPGELFFGEGSRLTVL.

The rearrangement uses TRBV20-1 and TRBJ2-7; 9 nucleotides line up with TRBD1. Germline V gives CDR1 DFQATT, CDR2 SNEGSKA (reference sequence). This CDR3 has 13 residues. The V gene end was trimmed by 6 bases and the J gene end by 3 bases; junction bases not matched to a gene: 6. The CDR3 protein is CSAGTGGGYEQYF. CDR3 DNA sequence: TGCAGTGCCGGTACAGGGGGCGGCTACGAGCAGTACTTC.

The sample holds many counts of this clonotype. V and J are TRBV6-2 or TRBV6-3 and TRBJ2-7; 7 positions match TRBD2. Germline V gene sequence: CDR1 MNHEY, CDR2 SVGEGT. This CDR3 has 16 amino acids. The V segment lost 2 bases and the J segment 4 bases; nucleotides outside the gene matches: 11. CDR3 nucleotide sequence: TGTGCCAGCAGTTACCCCACAAGCGGGGAGAAGTACGAGCAGTACTTC. Protein sequence: CASSYPTSGEKYEQYF.

The chain has TRBV6-1 and TRBJ2-1, with D perhaps being TRBD1 or TRBD2 (5 bases each). The germline V gene encodes CDR1 MNHNS and CDR2 SASEGT. The ends were cut back, 7 bases at V and 5 bases at J, with 15 bases in the middle. The CDR3 contains 14 residues. CDR3: CASKQGTSDNEQFF. Written as DNA, the CDR3 is TGTGCCAGCAAGCAAGGGACCAGTGACAATGAGCAGTTCTTC.

The chain carries TRBV5-1 and TRBJ2-7, with D possibly TRBD1 on 6 matching bases. From germline, CDR1 is SGHRS and CDR2 YFSETQ. CDR3 length equals 14 residues. V was cut by 2 bases and J by 3 bases, with 12 bases left in between. CDR3 residues: CASSFTGTYYEQYF. CDR3 nucleotides: TGCGCCAGCAGCTTTACAGGGACATACTACGAGCAGTACTTC.

A few counts support this clonotype. The CDR3 region has the DNA TGTGCCAGCAGTTACCTCGGGGGCGCGGGGCAGCCCCAGCATTTT. Its translation is CASSYLGGAGQPQHF. The rearrangement uses TRBV6-5 and TRBJ1-5; tentatively, D is TRBD1 (6 bases). V was trimmed by 2 bases and J by 7 bases, leaving 15 bases between them. CDR1 and CDR2 from the germline V gene are MNHEY and SVGAGI. There are 15 residues in the CDR3.